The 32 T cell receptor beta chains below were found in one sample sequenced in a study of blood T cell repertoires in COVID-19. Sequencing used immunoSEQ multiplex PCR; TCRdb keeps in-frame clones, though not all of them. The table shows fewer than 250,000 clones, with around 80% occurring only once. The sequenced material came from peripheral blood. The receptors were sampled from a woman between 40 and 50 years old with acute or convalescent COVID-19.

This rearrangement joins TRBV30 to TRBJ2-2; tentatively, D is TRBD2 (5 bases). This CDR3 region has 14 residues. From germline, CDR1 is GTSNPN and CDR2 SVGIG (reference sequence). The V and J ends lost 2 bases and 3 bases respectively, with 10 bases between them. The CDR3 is CAWSLRRDTGELFF. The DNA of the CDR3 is TGTGCCTGGAGTTTGAGGCGGGACACCGGGGAGCTGTTTTTT.

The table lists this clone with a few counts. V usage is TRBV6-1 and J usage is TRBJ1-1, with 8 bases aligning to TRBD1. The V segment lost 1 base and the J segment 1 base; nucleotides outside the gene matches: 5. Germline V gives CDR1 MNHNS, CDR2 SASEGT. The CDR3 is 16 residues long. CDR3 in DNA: TGTGCCAGCAGTGAAGGGACAGGGTACGAGAACACTGAAGCTTTCTTT. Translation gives CASSEGTGYENTEAFF.

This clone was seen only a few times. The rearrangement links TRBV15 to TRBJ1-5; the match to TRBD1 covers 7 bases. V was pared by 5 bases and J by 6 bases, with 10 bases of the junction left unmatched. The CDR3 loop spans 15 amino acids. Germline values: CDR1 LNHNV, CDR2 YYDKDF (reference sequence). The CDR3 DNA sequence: TGTGCCACCAGCGAACAGGGGATCGGCAGTCAGCCCCAGCATTTT. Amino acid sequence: CATSEQGIGSQPQHF.

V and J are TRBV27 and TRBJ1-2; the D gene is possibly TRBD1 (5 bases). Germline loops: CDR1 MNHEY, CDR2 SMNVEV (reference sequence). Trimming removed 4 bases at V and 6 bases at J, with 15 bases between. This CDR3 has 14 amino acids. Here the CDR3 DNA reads TGTGCCAGCAGTTGGGGAGGGGCTGATAATGGCTACACCTTC. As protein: CASSWGGADNGYTF.

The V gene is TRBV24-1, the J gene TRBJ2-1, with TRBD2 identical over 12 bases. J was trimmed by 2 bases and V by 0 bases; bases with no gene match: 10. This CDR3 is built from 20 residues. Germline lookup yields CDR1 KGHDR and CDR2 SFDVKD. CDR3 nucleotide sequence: TGTGCCACCAGTGATTTGTCGGACACTAGCGGGAGGAGCACCTACAATGAGCAGTTCTTC. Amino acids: CATSDLSDTSGRSTYNEQFF.

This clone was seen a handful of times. This CDR3 reads CASSTLIDRITDTQYF. The CDR3, as DNA: TGTGCCAGCAGCACACTTATAGACAGAATAACAGATACGCAGTATTTT. This chain connects TRBV13 to TRBJ2-3; tentatively, D is TRBD1 (5 bases). The germline gives CDR1 PRHDT, CDR2 FYEKMQ (reference sequence). Trimming shortened V by 5 bases and J by 3 bases, and 18 bases separated the two germline ends. This CDR3 is built from 16 residues. The full variable domain, completed using reference TRBV13 and TRBJ2-3, is AAGVIQSPRHLIKEKRETATLKCYPIPRHDTVYWYQQGPGQDPQFLISFYEKMQSDKGSIPDRFSAQQFSDYHSELNMSSLELGDSALYFCASSTLIDRITDTQYFGPGTRLTVL.

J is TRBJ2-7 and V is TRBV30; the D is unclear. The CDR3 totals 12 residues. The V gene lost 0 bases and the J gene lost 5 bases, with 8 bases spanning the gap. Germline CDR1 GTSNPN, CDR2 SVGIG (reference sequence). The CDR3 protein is CAWSVSSDEQYF. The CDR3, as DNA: TGTGCCTGGAGTGTATCGTCGGACGAGCAGTACTTC. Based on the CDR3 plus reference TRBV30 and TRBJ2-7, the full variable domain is SQTIHQWPATLVQPVGSPLSLECTVEGTSNPNLYWYRQAAGRGLQLLFYSVGIGQISSEVPQNLSASRPQDRQFILSSKKLLLSDSGFYLCAWSVSSDEQYFGPGTRLTVT.

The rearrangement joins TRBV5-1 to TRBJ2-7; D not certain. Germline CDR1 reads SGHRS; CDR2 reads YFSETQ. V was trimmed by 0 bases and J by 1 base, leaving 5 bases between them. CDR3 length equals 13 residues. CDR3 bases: TGCGCCAGCAGCTTGGACTGGTCCTACGAGCAGTACTTC. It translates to CASSLDWSYEQYF.

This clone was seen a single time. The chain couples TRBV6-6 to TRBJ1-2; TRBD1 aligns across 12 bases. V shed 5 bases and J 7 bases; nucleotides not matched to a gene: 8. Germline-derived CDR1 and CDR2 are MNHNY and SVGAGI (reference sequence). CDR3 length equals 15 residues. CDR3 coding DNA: TGTGCCAGCAGTACCTGGGACAGGGGGCGGGGTGGCTACACCTTC. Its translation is CASSTWDRGRGGYTF.

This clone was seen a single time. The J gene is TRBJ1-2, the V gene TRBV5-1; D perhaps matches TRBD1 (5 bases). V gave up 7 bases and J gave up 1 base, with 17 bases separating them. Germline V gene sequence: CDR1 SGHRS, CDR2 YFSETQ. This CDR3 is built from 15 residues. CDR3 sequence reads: CASGPGGLSNYGYTF. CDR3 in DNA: TGCGCCAGCGGGCCGGGGGGACTGAGTAACTATGGCTACACCTTC.

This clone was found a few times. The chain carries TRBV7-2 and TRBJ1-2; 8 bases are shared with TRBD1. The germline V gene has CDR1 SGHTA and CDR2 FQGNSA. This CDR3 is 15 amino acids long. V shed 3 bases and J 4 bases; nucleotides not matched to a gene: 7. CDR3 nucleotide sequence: TGTGCCAGCAGCTTGAATCAGGGGGCTGGCTATGGCTACACCTTC. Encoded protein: CASSLNQGAGYGYTF.

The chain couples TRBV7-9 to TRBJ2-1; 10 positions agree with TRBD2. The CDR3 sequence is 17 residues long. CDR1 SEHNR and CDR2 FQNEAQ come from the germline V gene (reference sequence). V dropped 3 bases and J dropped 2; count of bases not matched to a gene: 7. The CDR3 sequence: CASSFLAGGGAYNEQFF. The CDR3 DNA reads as TGTGCCAGCAGCTTTTTAGCGGGAGGAGGGGCCTACAATGAGCAGTTCTTC.

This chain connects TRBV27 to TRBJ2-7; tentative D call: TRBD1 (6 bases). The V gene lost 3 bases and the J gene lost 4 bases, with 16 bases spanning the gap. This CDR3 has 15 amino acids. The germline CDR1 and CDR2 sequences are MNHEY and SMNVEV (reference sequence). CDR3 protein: CASSLSGGAMYEQYF. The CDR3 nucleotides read TGTGCCAGCAGTTTGAGTGGGGGCGCGATGTACGAGCAGTACTTC.

Here the CDR3 reads CASSFQSNTEAFF. Here the CDR3 DNA reads TGTGCCAGCAGCTTTCAGTCGAACACTGAAGCTTTCTTT. V gene TRBV7-3 combines with J gene TRBJ1-1; D is undetermined. The V end lost 3 bases, the J end lost 1 base, and 6 bases lay between the germline ends. Germline-derived CDR1 and CDR2 are SGHTA and FQGTGA. This CDR3 is 13 amino acids long.

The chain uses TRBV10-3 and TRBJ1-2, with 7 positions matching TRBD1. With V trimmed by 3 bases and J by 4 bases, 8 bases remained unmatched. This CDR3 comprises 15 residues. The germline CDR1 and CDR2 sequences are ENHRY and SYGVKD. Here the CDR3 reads CAISDYRGGSYGYTF. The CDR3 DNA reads TGTGCCATCAGTGACTACAGGGGAGGAAGCTATGGCTACACCTTC.

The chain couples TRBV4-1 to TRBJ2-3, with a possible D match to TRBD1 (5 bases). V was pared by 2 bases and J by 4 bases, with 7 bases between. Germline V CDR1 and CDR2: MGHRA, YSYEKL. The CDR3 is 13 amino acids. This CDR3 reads CASSQQGPDTQYF. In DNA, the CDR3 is TGCGCCAGCAGCCAACAGGGCCCAGATACGCAGTATTTT.

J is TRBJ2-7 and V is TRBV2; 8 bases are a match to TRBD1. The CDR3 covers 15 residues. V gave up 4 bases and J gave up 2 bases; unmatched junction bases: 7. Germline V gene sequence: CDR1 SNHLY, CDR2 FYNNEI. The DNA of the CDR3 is TGTGCCAGCAGTGCTCGGGACAGGATAGCCTACGAGCAGTACTTC. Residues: CASSARDRIAYEQYF.

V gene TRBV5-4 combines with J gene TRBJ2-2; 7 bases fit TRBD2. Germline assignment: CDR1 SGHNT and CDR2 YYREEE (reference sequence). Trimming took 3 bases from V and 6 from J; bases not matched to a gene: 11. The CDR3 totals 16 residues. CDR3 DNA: TGTGCCAGCAGCTCAGGACTAGTAGCGAAGGCCGGGGAGCTGTTTTTT. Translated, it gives CASSSGLVAKAGELFF.

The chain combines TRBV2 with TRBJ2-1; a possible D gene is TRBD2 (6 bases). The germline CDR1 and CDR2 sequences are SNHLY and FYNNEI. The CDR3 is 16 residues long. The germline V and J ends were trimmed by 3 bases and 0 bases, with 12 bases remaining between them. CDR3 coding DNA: TGTGCCAGCAGTGACTTGGTTAGCGGCTCCTACAATGAGCAGTTCTTC. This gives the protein CASSDLVSGSYNEQFF.

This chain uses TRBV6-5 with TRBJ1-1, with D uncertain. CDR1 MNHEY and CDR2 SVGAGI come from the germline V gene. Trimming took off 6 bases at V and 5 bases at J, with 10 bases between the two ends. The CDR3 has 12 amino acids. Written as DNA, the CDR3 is TGTGCCAGCAGCACTGAGAGAACTGAAGCTTTCTTT. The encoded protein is CASSTERTEAFF.

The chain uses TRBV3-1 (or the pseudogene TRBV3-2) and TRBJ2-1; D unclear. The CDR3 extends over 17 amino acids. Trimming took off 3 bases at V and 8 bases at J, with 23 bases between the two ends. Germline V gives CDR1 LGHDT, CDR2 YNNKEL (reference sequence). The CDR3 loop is CASSQAIRVPRSDEQFF. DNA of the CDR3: TGTGCCAGCAGCCAGGCTATCCGGGTCCCCCGGTCGGATGAGCAGTTCTTC.

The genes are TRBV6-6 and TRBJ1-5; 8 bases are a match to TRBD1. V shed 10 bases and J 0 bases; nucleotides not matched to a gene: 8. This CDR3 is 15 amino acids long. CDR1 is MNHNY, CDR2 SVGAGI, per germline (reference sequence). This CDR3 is CAISGGSYSNQPQHF. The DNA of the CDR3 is TGTGCCATCTCAGGGGGCAGTTATAGCAATCAGCCCCAGCATTTT.

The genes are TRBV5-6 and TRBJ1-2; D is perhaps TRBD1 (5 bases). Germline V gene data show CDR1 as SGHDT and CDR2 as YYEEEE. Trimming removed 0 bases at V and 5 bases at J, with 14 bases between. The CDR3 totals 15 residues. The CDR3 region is CASSLARQGGYGYTF. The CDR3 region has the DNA TGTGCCAGCAGCTTGGCTCGTCAGGGAGGGTATGGCTACACCTTC. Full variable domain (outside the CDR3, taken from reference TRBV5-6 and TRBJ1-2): DAGVTQSPTHLIKTRGQQVTLRCSPKSGHDTVSWYQQALGQGPQFIFQYYEEEERQRGNFPDRFSGHQFPNYSSELNVNALLLGDSALYLCASSLARQGGYGYTFGSGTRLTVV.

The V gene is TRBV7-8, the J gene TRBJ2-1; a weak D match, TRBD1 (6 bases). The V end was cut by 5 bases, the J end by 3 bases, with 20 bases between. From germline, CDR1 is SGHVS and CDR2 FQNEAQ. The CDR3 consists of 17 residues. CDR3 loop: CASSALGAVLHYNEQFF. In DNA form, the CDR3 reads TGTGCCAGCAGCGCCCTGGGGGCGGTTTTACACTACAATGAGCAGTTCTTC.

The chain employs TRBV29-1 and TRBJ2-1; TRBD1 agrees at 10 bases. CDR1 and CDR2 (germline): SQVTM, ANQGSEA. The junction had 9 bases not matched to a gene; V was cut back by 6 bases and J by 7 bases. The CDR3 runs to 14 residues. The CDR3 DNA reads TGCAGCGTAGCCGGGACAGGGGCGGGAAATGAGCAGTTCTTC. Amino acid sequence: CSVAGTGAGNEQFF.

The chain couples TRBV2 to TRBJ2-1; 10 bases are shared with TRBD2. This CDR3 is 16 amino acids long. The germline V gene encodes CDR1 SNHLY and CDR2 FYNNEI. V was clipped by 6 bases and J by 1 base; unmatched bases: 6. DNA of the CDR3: TGTGCCAGCAGGACCGGGACTAGCGTGTCCTACAATGAGCAGTTCTTC. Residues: CASRTGTSVSYNEQFF.

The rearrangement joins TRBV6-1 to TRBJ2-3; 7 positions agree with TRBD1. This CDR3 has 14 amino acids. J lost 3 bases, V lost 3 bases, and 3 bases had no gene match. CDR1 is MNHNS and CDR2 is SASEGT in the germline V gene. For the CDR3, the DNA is TGTGCCAGCAGTGATGGGACAGTAACAGATACGCAGTATTTT. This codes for CASSDGTVTDTQYF.

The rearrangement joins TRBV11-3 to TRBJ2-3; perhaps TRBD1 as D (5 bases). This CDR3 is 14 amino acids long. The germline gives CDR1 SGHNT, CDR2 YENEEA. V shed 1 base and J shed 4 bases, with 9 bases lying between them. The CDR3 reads CASSLGQTSDTQYF. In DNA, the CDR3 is TGTGCCAGCAGCTTAGGACAGACCTCAGATACGCAGTATTTT.

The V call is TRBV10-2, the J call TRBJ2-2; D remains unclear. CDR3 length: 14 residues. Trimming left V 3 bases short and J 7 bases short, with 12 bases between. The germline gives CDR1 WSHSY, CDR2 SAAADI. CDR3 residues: CASSETRTGGELFF. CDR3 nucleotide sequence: TGCGCCAGCAGTGAAACACGAACGGGCGGGGAGCTGTTTTTT.

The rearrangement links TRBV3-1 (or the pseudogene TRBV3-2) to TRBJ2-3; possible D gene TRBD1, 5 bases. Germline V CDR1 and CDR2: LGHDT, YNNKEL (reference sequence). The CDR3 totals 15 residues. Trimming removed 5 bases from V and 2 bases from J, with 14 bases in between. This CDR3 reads CASSTTFGATDTQYF. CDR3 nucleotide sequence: TGTGCCAGCAGCACCACTTTTGGGGCCACAGATACGCAGTATTTT.

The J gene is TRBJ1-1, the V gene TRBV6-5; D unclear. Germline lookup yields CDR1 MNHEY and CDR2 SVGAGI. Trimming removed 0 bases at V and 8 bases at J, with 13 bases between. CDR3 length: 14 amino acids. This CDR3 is CASSYSQVPGEAFF. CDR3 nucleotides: TGTGCCAGCAGTTACTCCCAGGTCCCCGGCGAAGCTTTCTTT.

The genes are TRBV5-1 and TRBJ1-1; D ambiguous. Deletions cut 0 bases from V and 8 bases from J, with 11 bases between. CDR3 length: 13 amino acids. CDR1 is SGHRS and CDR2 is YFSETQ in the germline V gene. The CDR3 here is CASSLAGFSEAFF. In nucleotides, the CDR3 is TGCGCCAGCAGCTTGGCAGGCTTTTCCGAAGCTTTCTTT.